What follows is one T cell receptor beta chain and its context. The data were obtained in a study of blood T cell repertoires in COVID-19. Study details: The United States, Italy and Spain provided the acute and convalescent COVID-19 samples. The cDNA or gDNA used as material had been derived from T cells, B-cell-depleted T cells, or PBMCs.

It was during active infection that Seattle patients were enrolled and then longitudinally followed. The repertoire was sequenced with immunoSEQ multiplex PCR; TCRdb's copy has only in-frame clones and lacks some. The table lists approximately 280,000 clones, approximately 84% of them singletons. V dropped 5 bases and J dropped 1 base, with 9 bases sitting between them. Germline V gives CDR1 LNHDA, CDR2 SQIVND (reference sequence). The CDR3 is 14 amino acids. This chain links TRBV19 with TRBJ1-5; D is possibly TRBD1 (5 bases). This clonotype originated in a human donor with COVID-19, enrolled during active disease. The donor label of this sample is uncertain. The sample taken for sequencing was peripheral blood. The CDR3 bases are TGTGCCAGTAGTGGACGACAGAGCAATCAGCCCCAGCATTTT. Protein sequence: CASSGRQSNQPQHF.